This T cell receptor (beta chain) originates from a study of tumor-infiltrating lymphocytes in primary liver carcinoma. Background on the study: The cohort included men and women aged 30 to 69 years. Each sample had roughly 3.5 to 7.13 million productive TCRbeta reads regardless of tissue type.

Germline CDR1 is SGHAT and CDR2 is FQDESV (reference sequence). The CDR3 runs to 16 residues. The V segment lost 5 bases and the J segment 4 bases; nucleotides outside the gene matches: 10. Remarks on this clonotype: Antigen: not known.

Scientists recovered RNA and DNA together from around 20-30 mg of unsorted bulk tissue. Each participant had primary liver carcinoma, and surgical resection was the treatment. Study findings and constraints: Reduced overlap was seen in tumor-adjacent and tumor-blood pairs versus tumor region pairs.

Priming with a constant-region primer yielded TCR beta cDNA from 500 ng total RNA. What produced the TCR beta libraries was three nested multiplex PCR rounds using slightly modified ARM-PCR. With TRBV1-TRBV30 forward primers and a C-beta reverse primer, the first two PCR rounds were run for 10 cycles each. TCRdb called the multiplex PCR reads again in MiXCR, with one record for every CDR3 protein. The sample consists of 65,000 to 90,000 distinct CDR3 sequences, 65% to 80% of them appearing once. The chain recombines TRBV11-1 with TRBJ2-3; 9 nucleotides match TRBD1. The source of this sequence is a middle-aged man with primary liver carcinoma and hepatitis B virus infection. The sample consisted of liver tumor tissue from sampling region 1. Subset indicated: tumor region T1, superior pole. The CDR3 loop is CASSTSQGARADTQYF. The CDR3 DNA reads TGTGCCAGCAGCACCTCACAGGGGGCCCGAGCAGATACGCAGTATTTT.